Included here is one T cell receptor beta chain sequence, with context. Its matching antigen is unknown. These data are taken from a study of immune evolution from preneoplasia to lung adenocarcinoma. Study results and caveats: From normal lung to invasive adenocarcinoma, top clone frequencies appeared to decrease.

TCRdb keeps only in-frame clones here, not all; method: immunoSEQ multiplex PCR. Found here are approximately 17,000 clones, 70% to 90% of them singletons; the top ten hold roughly 2.6%. This CDR3 is 14 amino acids long. Looked up from germline, CDR1 is MNHNS and CDR2 is SASEGT. Trimming pared 6 bases from V and 2 bases from J, leaving 11 bases between. Sample: FFPE invasive lung adenocarcinoma tissue. This chain uses TRBV6-1 with TRBJ1-5; tentative D call: TRBD1 (5 bases). The clonotype was recovered from a person aged 65-85 years with invasive lung adenocarcinoma. The CDR3 is CASRRDSGNQPQHF. The CDR3 coding sequence is TGTGCCAGCAGGAGGGACTCTGGCAATCAGCCCCAGCATTTT.